One sample yielded the 13 T cell receptor beta chains listed below, sequenced in a study of human T cells and chemical hapten exposure. One entry per CDR3 protein results from TCRdb running MiXCR on the RACE reads. The sample shows 130,000 or so distinct CDR3 sequences, about 11% of them seen only once. The sample's time point: patch test 3, about 24 weeks after DPC sensitization. As for treatment: therapeutic diphenylcyclopropenone sensitization with weekly scalp DPC. Sequenced material: whole blood, taken in connection with sensitization to the hapten diphenylcyclopropenone (DPC). The receptor set was obtained from a woman aged 50 to 60 with alopecia areata. Some clones in this sample may be carry-over from other donors' samples.

The rearrangement uses TRBV4-1 and TRBJ1-3; D is unresolved. CDR3 length: 16 amino acids. Trimming took 1 base from V and 0 from J, leaving 10 bases between them. In germline, CDR1 is MGHRA, CDR2 YSYEKL. CDR3 sequence: CASSQGSGNSGNTIYF. In DNA form, the CDR3 reads TGCGCCAGCAGCCAAGGGTCCGGTAACTCTGGAAACACCATATATTTT.

The rearrangement joins TRBV5-1 to TRBJ1-4; TRBD1 might be the D (5 bases). This CDR3 contains 15 residues. V lost 4 bases, J lost 5 bases, and 15 bases lay in between. Germline V lookup: CDR1 SGHRS, CDR2 YFSETQ. CDR3 nucleotide sequence: TGCGCCAGCAGCCCGCCCGGGACTCCAAATGAAAAACTGTTTTTT. Translating it yields CASSPPGTPNEKLFF.

The sample holds a few counts of this clonotype. The J gene is TRBJ1-5, the V gene TRBV6-2 or TRBV6-3, with D hard to call. Trimming removed 0 bases from V and 6 bases from J, with 6 bases in between. The CDR3 is 13 residues long. Germline CDR1 MNHEY, CDR2 SVGEGT. CDR3 loop: CASSYSAGQPQHF. The CDR3 DNA is TGTGCCAGCAGTTACTCGGCCGGTCAGCCCCAGCATTTT.

There are many counts of this clonotype. The chain joins TRBV20-1 to TRBJ2-5; perhaps TRBD2 as D (6 bases). This CDR3 spans 12 amino acids. CDR1 and CDR2 (germline): DFQATT, SNEGSKA (reference sequence). Trimming cost V 5 bases and J 5 bases, with 12 bases left between them. The CDR3 loop is CSARGGDETQYF. For the CDR3, the DNA is TGCAGTGCTCGAGGCGGGGATGAGACCCAGTACTTC.

This clonotype has just a few counts. This chain connects TRBV6-4 to TRBJ2-3; TRBD1 is a possible D gene (7 bases). V was cut by 4 bases and J by 6 bases, with 14 bases left in between. The CDR3 runs 14 residues. Germline V gene data show CDR1 as MRHNA and CDR2 as SNTAGT. The CDR3 DNA reads TGTGCCAGCAGTGCCCAGGGGGGACCGGATACGCAGTATTTT. Protein product: CASSAQGGPDTQYF.

The V call is TRBV6-2 or TRBV6-3, the J call TRBJ1-1; D ambiguous. CDR3 size: 15 residues. Trimming pared 2 bases from V and 1 base from J, leaving 11 bases between. Germline assignment: CDR1 MNHEY and CDR2 SVGEGT. The DNA of the CDR3 is TGTGCCAGCAGTTACCTGCCGCCTCCGAACACTGAAGCTTTCTTT. Protein sequence: CASSYLPPPNTEAFF.

The chain uses TRBV7-3 and TRBJ1-1, with 9 bases identical to TRBD1. Germline CDR1 reads SGHTA; CDR2 reads FQGTGA. The CDR3 is 15 amino acids. With 2 bases clipped from V and 6 bases from J, the junction kept 7 bases outside the gene matches. DNA of the CDR3: TGTGCCAGCAGCTTATACGGGACAGGGAGGTCTGAAGCTTTCTTT. Translating it yields CASSLYGTGRSEAFF. Combining the CDR3 with reference TRBV7-3 and TRBJ1-1 gives the whole variable domain GAGVSQTPSNKVTEKGKYVELRCDPISGHTALYWYRQSLGQGPEFLIYFQGTGAADDSGLPNDRFFAVRPEGSVSTLKIQRTERGDSAVYLCASSLYGTGRSEAFFGQGTRLTVV.

This clonotype was detected a few times. J is TRBJ1-2 and V is TRBV2; a possible D gene is TRBD1 (5 bases). Trimming removed 6 bases at V and 4 bases at J, with 9 bases between. Germline assignment: CDR1 SNHLY and CDR2 FYNNEI. The CDR3 length is 12 residues. CDR3 nucleotides: TGTGCCAGCAGAGCCGGGACCTATGGCTACACCTTC. It codes for CASRAGTYGYTF.

The V and J genes are TRBV12-3 or TRBV12-4 and TRBJ1-1; tentative D call: TRBD1 (5 bases). Trimming left V 4 bases short and J 5 bases short, with 11 bases between. The CDR3 is made up of 13 amino acids. The CDR3 spells CASSSGGTTEAFF. Here the CDR3 DNA reads TGTGCCAGCAGTTCCGGGGGGACGACTGAAGCTTTCTTT.

This clonotype has at least ten counts. The chain uses TRBV20-1 and TRBJ2-1; 10 positions agree with TRBD1. The CDR3 spans 13 residues. CDR1 is DFQATT, CDR2 SNEGSKA, per germline (reference sequence). The junction had 2 bases not matched to a gene; V was cut back by 5 bases and J by 4 bases. Here the CDR3 DNA reads TGCAGTGCTGGGACAGGGGTGTACAATGAGCAGTTCTTC. It yields the protein CSAGTGVYNEQFF.

This clonotype showed up just a few times. The chain carries TRBV6-1 and TRBJ1-2, with a possible D match to TRBD1 (6 bases). V was clipped by 4 bases and J by 8 bases, with 14 bases between them. This CDR3 comprises 13 residues. Germline values: CDR1 MNHNS, CDR2 SASEGT. The CDR3 loop reads CASSAGAYDGYTF. For the CDR3, the DNA is TGTGCCAGCAGTGCGGGGGCATATGACGGCTACACCTTC.

The J gene is TRBJ2-3, the V gene TRBV4-1, with 10 nucleotides matching TRBD2. Germline V gene lookup returns CDR1 MGHRA and CDR2 YSYEKL. Trimming removed 0 bases from V and 4 bases from J; junction bases left unmatched: 13. This CDR3 region has 19 residues. CDR3 bases: TGCGCCAGCAGCCAAGATTTAGCGGGGGGCGGTGGGGTTGCAGATACGCAGTATTTT. Protein product: CASSQDLAGGGGVADTQYF.

The chain joins TRBV20-1 to TRBJ1-5; 10 bases line up with TRBD1. The germline gives CDR1 DFQATT, CDR2 SNEGSKA (reference sequence). Trimming cost V 6 bases and J 7 bases; bases outside gene matches: 6. The CDR3 sequence is 13 residues long. DNA of the CDR3: TGCAGTGCCGACAGGGGGCCTGAACAGCCCCAGCATTTT. Encoded protein: CSADRGPEQPQHF.